A selection of T cell receptor beta chains follows, all from one sample in a study of control samples from healthy donors and cancer patients. Using immunoSEQ multiplex PCR, the repertoire was profiled, and TCRdb retains in-frame clones only, with some absent. In the table there are 170,000 or so clones, more than 85% of which are singletons. The material sequenced was blood. All receptors derive from a woman aged 40 to 50 in good health. Both conserved end residues are part of each CDR3. The order of the fields is V gene, CDR3 length, J gene, clone size, D gene, CDR3 DNA, CDR3 protein. A D gene is named only where the DNA matches it firmly. Clone size is stated in some rows and not others, as once, few, many or a class when expanded.

v_call: TRBV5-1
cdr3_length: 14
j_call: TRBJ1-2
clone_size: .
d_call: .
cdr3_nt: TGCGCCAGCAGCTGGCAGGGTTTTCAGAATGGCTACACCTTC
cdr3_aa: CASSWQGFQNGYTF

v_call: TRBV3-1/TRBV3-2
cdr3_length: 16
j_call: TRBJ1-2
clone_size: .
d_call: .
cdr3_nt: TGTGCCAGCAGCCAGACGGGCGAGCCGCCCCGCTTTGGCTACACCTTC
cdr3_aa: CASSQTGEPPRFGYTF

v_call: TRBV9
cdr3_length: 15
j_call: TRBJ1-1
clone_size: .
d_call: TRBD1
cdr3_nt: TGTGCCAGCAGCGTCCAGGGGGTGGCGAACACTGAAGCTTTCTTT
cdr3_aa: CASSVQGVANTEAFF

v_call: TRBV12-3/TRBV12-4
cdr3_length: 12
j_call: TRBJ1-1
clone_size: .
d_call: TRBD1
cdr3_nt: TGTGCCAGCAGATGGACAGGGGGTGAAGCTTTCTTT
cdr3_aa: CASRWTGGEAFF

v_call: TRBV21-1
cdr3_length: 14
j_call: TRBJ1-2
clone_size: .
d_call: .
cdr3_nt: TGTGCCAGCAGCAAAGAGTATGCTAACTATGGCTACACCTTC
cdr3_aa: CASSKEYANYGYTF

v_call: TRBV28
cdr3_length: 15
j_call: TRBJ1-6
clone_size: once
d_call: TRBD1
cdr3_nt: TGTGCCACCCACAGGGGGCGGGCCTATAATTCACCCCTCCACTTT
cdr3_aa: CATHRGRAYNSPLHF

v_call: TRBV4-2
cdr3_length: 16
j_call: TRBJ2-1
clone_size: .
d_call: .
cdr3_nt: TGTGCCAGCAGCCAAGTCGAGGGGGGCAGGTACAATGAGCAGTTCTTC
cdr3_aa: CASSQVEGGRYNEQFF

v_call: TRBV4-2
cdr3_length: 14
j_call: TRBJ1-1
clone_size: .
d_call: .
cdr3_nt: TGTGCCAGCAGCCAAAAAAGGGGAAGGGCTGAAGCTTTCTTT
cdr3_aa: CASSQKRGRAEAFF

v_call: TRBV12-1
cdr3_length: 15
j_call: TRBJ2-1
clone_size: .
d_call: .
cdr3_nt: TGTGCCAGCAGCTTTCCGGGGGGGCCCTACAATGAGCAGTTCTTC
cdr3_aa: CASSFPGGPYNEQFF

v_call: TRBV27
cdr3_length: 14
j_call: TRBJ1-2
clone_size: .
d_call: TRBD1
cdr3_nt: TGTGCCAGCAGTTATGGACAGGGGGGATATGGCTACACCTTC
cdr3_aa: CASSYGQGGYGYTF

v_call: TRBV5-4
cdr3_length: 14
j_call: TRBJ1-2
clone_size: .
d_call: .
cdr3_nt: TGTGCCAGCAGCTTGGTAACGGCAGGGGAGTTCTACACCTTC
cdr3_aa: CASSLVTAGEFYTF

v_call: TRBV20-1
cdr3_length: 11
j_call: TRBJ1-2
clone_size: .
d_call: .
cdr3_nt: TGCAGTGCCTTACTAAAGTATGGCTACACCTTC
cdr3_aa: CSALLKYGYTF

v_call: TRBV4-2
cdr3_length: 15
j_call: TRBJ2-5
clone_size: .
d_call: .
cdr3_nt: TGTGCCAGCAGCCAGGCCATGGCCCAGGAGGAGACCCAGTACTTC
cdr3_aa: CASSQAMAQEETQYF

v_call: TRBV5-1
cdr3_length: 17
j_call: TRBJ2-3
clone_size: .
d_call: TRBD2
cdr3_nt: TGCGCCAGCAGCTTTGAGTTAGCGGGGACGGGGACAGATACGCAGTATTTT
cdr3_aa: CASSFELAGTGTDTQYF

v_call: TRBV4-1
cdr3_length: 14
j_call: TRBJ2-1
clone_size: .
d_call: .
cdr3_nt: TGCGCCAGCAGCCAAGAGAGATTCGACTCAAAGCAGTTCTTC
cdr3_aa: CASSQERFDSKQFF

v_call: TRBV3-1/TRBV3-2
cdr3_length: 16
j_call: TRBJ2-5
clone_size: .
d_call: TRBD1
cdr3_nt: TGTGCCAGCGAAAGAGGGACAGGGGCTGCCCTCGAGACCCAGTACTTC
cdr3_aa: CASERGTGAALETQYF

v_call: TRBV11-3
cdr3_length: 13
j_call: TRBJ2-5
clone_size: .
d_call: .
cdr3_nt: TGTGCCAGCAGCTCGAACAGGGAGGAGACCCAGTACTTC
cdr3_aa: CASSSNREETQYF

v_call: TRBV20-1
cdr3_length: 10
j_call: TRBJ1-1
clone_size: .
d_call: .
cdr3_nt: TGCAGTTGGCAATGGACTGAAGCTTTCTTT
cdr3_aa: CSWQWTEAFF

v_call: TRBV5-6
cdr3_length: 16
j_call: TRBJ2-7
clone_size: .
d_call: TRBD1
cdr3_nt: TGTGCCAGCAGCTTGGCCGGGGACAGTTTAACCTACGAGCAGTACTTC
cdr3_aa: CASSLAGDSLTYEQYF

v_call: TRBV2
cdr3_length: 15
j_call: TRBJ1-3
clone_size: .
d_call: TRBD1
cdr3_nt: TGTGCCAGCAGTTCCGGGACAGGGAAAGGAAACACCATATATTTT
cdr3_aa: CASSSGTGKGNTIYF

v_call: TRBV3-1/TRBV3-2
cdr3_length: 14
j_call: TRBJ1-2
clone_size: .
d_call: TRBD1
cdr3_nt: TGTGCCAGCAGCCAAGACGGGACAGGGGTTGGCTACACCTTC
cdr3_aa: CASSQDGTGVGYTF

v_call: TRBV19
cdr3_length: 17
j_call: TRBJ1-1
clone_size: .
d_call: TRBD1
cdr3_nt: TGTGCCAGTAGGAGGGACAGGAGGGCGTTGTTGAACACTGAAGCTTTCTTT
cdr3_aa: CASRRDRRALLNTEAFF

v_call: TRBV4-1
cdr3_length: 15
j_call: TRBJ2-7
clone_size: .
d_call: .
cdr3_nt: TGCGCCAGCAGCCAAGTTTACGGGGGTCCCTACGAGCAGTACTTC
cdr3_aa: CASSQVYGGPYEQYF

v_call: TRBV7-9
cdr3_length: 17
j_call: TRBJ2-1
clone_size: once
d_call: TRBD2
cdr3_nt: TGTGCCAGCAGCCGCTCTGGCGGGGGGGCCTCCTACAATGAGCAGTTCTTC
cdr3_aa: CASSRSGGGASYNEQFF

v_call: TRBV6-1
cdr3_length: 14
j_call: TRBJ2-7
clone_size: .
d_call: .
cdr3_nt: TGTGCCAGCAGTGAAGCGCCGGCCCTCTACGAGCAGTACTTC
cdr3_aa: CASSEAPALYEQYF

v_call: TRBV6-5
cdr3_length: 13
j_call: TRBJ1-6
clone_size: .
d_call: .
cdr3_nt: TGTGCCAGCGAACGGGACGCTAATTCACCCCTCCACTTT
cdr3_aa: CASERDANSPLHF